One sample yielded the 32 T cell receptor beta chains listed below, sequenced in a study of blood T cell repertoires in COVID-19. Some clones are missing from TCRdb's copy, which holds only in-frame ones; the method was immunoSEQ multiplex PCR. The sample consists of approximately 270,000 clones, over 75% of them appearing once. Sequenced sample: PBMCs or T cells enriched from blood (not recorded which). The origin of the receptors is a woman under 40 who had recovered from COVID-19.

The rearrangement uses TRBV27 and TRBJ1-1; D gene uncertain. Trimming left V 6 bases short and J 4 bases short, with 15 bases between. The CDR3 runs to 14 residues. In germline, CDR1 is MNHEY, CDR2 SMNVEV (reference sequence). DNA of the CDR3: TGTGCCAGCAGCTCGGAGGGTTTGGCCACTGAAGCTTTCTTT. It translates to CASSSEGLATEAFF.

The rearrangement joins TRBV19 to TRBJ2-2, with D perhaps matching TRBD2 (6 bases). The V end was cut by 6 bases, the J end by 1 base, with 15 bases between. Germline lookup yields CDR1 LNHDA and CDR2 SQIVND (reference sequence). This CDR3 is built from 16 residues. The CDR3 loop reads CASSGYGRENTGELFF. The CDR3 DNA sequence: TGTGCCAGTAGCGGCTACGGGCGGGAGAACACCGGGGAGCTGTTTTTT.

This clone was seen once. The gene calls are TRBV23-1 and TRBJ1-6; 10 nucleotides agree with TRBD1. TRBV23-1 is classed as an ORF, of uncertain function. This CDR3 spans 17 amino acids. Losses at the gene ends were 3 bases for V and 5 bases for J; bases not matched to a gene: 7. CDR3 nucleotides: TGCGCCAGCAGTCACTCGCCCGGGACAGGGGATAATTCACCCCTCCACTTT. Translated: CASSHSPGTGDNSPLHF.

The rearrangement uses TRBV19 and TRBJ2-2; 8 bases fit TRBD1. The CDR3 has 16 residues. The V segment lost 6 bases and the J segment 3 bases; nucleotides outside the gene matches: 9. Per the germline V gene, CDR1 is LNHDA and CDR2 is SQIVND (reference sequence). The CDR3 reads CASRNPTGEDTGELFF. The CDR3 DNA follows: TGTGCCAGTAGGAACCCGACAGGGGAGGACACCGGGGAGCTGTTTTTT.

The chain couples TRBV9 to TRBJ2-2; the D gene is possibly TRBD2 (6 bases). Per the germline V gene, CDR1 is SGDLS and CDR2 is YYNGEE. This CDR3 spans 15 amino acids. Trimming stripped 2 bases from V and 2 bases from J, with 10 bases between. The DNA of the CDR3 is TGTGCCAGCAGCGTCCGGGACTTAAACACCGGGGAGCTGTTTTTT. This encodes CASSVRDLNTGELFF.

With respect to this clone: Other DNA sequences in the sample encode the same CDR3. As DNA, the CDR3 is TGTGCCAGCTCACCTACAGGGACAGGAAACACCATATATTTT. Protein: CASSPTGTGNTIYF. The chain links TRBV18 to TRBJ1-3, with D possibly TRBD1 on 6 matching bases. The V end was cut by 3 bases, the J end by 4 bases, with 10 bases between. CDR1 is KGHSH, CDR2 LQKENI, per germline. The CDR3 extends over 14 amino acids.

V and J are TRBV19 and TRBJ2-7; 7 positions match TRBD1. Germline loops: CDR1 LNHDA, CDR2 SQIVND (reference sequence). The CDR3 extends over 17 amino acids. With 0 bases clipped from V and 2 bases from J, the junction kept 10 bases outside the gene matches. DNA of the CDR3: TGTGCCAGTAGTATAGATCTATCGGGACAGACCCCCTACGAGCAGTACTTC. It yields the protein CASSIDLSGQTPYEQYF.

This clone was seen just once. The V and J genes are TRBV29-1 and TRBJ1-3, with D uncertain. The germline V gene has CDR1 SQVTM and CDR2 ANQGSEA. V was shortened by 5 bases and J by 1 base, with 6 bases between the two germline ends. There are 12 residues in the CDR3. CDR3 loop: CSVRDSGNTIYF. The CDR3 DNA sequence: TGCAGCGTTAGAGATTCTGGAAACACCATATATTTT.

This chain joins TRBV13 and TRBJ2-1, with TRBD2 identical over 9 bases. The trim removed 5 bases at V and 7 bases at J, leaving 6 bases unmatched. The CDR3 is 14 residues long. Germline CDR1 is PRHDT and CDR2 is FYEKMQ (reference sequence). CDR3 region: CASSPGLARNEQFF. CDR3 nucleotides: TGTGCCAGCAGCCCCGGACTAGCGCGGAATGAGCAGTTCTTC. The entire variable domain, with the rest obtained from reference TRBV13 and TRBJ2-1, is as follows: AAGVIQSPRHLIKEKRETATLKCYPIPRHDTVYWYQQGPGQDPQFLISFYEKMQSDKGSIPDRFSAQQFSDYHSELNMSSLELGDSALYFCASSPGLARNEQFFGPGTRLTVL.

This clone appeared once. Here the CDR3 DNA reads TGTGCCAGCAGCTCTTCCGGGACTAGCGGGATCGAGCAGTACTTC. It is translated as CASSSSGTSGIEQYF. V is TRBV7-6 and J is TRBJ2-7, with 13 nucleotides matching TRBD2. Germline CDR1 is SGHVS and CDR2 is FNYEAQ. The CDR3 extends over 15 amino acids. The trim removed 4 bases at V and 6 bases at J, leaving 6 bases unmatched.

The CDR3 spells CASSDNRGFYGYTF. The CDR3 nucleotides read TGCGCCAGCAGTGACAACAGGGGATTCTATGGCTACACCTTC. The chain employs TRBV10-1 and TRBJ1-2, with 7 bases that match TRBD1. This CDR3 is built from 14 residues. CDR1 is WNHNN, CDR2 SYGVQD, per germline (reference sequence). V trimming: 3 bases; J trimming: 4 bases; junction bases outside the gene matches: 5.

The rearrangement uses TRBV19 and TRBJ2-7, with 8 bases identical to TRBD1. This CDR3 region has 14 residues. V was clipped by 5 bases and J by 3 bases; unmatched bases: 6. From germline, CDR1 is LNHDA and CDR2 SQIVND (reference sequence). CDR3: CASSPTGVDYEQYF. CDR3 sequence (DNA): TGTGCCAGTAGTCCGACAGGGGTTGACTACGAGCAGTACTTC.

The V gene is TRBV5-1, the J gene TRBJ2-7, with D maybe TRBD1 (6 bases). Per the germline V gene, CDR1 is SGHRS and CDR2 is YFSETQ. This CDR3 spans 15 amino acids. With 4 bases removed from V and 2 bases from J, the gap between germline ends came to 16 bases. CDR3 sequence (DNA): TGCGCCAGCAGCCCGGTTGGGCCAGGGGCCTACGAGCAGTACTTC. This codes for CASSPVGPGAYEQYF.

Here the CDR3 DNA reads TGTGCCAGCAGCCATCCTCCGGGGGAGGGGTCAGATACGCAGTATTTT. It is translated as CASSHPPGEGSDTQYF. The chain links TRBV3-1 (or the pseudogene TRBV3-2) to TRBJ2-3, with 7 bases aligning to TRBD2. CDR3 length: 16 amino acids. The V segment lost 3 bases and the J segment 4 bases; nucleotides outside the gene matches: 10. Germline V CDR1 and CDR2: LGHDT, YNNKEL (reference sequence).

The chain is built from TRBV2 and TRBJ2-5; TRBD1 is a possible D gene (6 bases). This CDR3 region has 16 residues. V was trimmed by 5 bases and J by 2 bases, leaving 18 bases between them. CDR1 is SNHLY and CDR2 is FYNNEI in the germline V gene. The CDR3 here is CASSPPGQISQETQYF. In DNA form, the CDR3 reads TGTGCCAGCAGTCCTCCGGGACAAATATCACAAGAGACCCAGTACTTC.

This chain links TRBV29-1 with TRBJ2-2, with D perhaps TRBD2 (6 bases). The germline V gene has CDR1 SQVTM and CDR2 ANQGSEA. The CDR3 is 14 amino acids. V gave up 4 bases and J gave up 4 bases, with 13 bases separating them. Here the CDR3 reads CSVVCGLPTGELFF. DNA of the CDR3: TGCAGCGTTGTATGTGGACTACCCACCGGGGAGCTGTTTTTT.

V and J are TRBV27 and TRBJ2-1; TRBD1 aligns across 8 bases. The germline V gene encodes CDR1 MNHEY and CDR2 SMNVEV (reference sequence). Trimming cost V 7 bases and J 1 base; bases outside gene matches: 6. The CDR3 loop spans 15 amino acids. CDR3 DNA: TGTGCCAGCACCCAGGACAGGGAGTCCTACAATGAGCAGTTCTTC. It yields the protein CASTQDRESYNEQFF.

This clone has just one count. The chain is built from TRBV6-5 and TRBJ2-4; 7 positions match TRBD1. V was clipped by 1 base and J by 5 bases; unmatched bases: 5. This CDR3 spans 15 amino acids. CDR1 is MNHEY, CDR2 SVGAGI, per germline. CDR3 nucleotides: TGTGCCAGCAGTTACTACCGGGACAGAGAAAACATTCAGTACTTC. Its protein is CASSYYRDRENIQYF.

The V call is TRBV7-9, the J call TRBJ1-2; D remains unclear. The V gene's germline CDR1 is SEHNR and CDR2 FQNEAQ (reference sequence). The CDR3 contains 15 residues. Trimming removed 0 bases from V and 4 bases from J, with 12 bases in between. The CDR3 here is CASSLAGRSSYGYTF. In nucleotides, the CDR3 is TGTGCCAGCAGCTTAGCGGGCAGGTCCTCCTATGGCTACACCTTC.

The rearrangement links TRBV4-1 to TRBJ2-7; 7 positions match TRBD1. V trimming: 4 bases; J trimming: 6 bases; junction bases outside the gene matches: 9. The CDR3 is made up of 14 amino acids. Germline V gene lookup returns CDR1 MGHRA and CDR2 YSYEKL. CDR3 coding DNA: TGCGCCAGCAGCCCGGACAGGTTTCGGAGCGAGCAGTACTTC. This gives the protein CASSPDRFRSEQYF.

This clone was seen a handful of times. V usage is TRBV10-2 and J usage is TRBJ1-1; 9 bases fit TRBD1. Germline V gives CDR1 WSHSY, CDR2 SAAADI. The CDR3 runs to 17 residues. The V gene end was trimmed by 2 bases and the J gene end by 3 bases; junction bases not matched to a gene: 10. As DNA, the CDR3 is TGCGCCAGCAGTGAGCCGTACAGGGGGCGCCCGGACACTGAAGCTTTCTTT. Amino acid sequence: CASSEPYRGRPDTEAFF.

CDR3 in DNA: TGTGCCAGCAATCTTCCGGGAACGAATTCACCCCTCCACTTT. This translates into CASNLPGTNSPLHF. The rearrangement links TRBV28 to TRBJ1-6; D remains unclear. Trimming left V 7 bases short and J 7 bases short, with 14 bases between. Per the germline V gene, CDR1 is MDHEN and CDR2 is SYDVKM. The CDR3 is 14 amino acids.

CDR3: CASSDSGRGFTDTQYF. In DNA form, the CDR3 reads TGTGCCAGCAGTGACTCGGGGCGGGGGTTCACAGATACGCAGTATTTT. The rearrangement links TRBV6-4 to TRBJ2-3; 7 bases align to TRBD2. Germline-derived CDR1 and CDR2 are MRHNA and SNTAGT. This CDR3 region has 16 residues. V was pared by 0 bases and J by 2 bases, with 5 bases of the junction left unmatched.

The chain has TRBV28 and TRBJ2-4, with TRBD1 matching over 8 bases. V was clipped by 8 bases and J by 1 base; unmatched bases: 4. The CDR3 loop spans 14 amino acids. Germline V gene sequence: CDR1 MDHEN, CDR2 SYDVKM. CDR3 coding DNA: TGTGCCAGCCGGACAGGGAACGCCAAAAACATTCAGTACTTC. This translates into CASRTGNAKNIQYF.

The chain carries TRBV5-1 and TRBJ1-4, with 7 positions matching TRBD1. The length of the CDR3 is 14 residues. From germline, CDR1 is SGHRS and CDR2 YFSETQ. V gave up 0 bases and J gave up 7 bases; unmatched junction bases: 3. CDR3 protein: CASSLANRGEKLFF. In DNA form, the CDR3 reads TGCGCCAGCAGCTTGGCCAACAGGGGTGAAAAACTGTTTTTT.

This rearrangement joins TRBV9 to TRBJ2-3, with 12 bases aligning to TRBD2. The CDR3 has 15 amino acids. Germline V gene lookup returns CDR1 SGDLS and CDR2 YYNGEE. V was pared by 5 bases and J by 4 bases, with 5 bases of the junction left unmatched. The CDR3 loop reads CASRASGRAADTQYF. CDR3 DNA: TGTGCCAGCAGAGCTAGCGGGAGGGCTGCAGATACGCAGTATTTT.

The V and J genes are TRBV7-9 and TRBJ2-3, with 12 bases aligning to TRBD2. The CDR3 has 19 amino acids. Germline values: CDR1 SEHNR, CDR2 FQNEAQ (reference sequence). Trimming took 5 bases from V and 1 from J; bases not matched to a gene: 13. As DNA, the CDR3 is TGTGCCAGCAGCCCCGGCGGACTAGCGGGGCCCATTGGCACAGATACGCAGTATTTT. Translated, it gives CASSPGGLAGPIGTDTQYF.

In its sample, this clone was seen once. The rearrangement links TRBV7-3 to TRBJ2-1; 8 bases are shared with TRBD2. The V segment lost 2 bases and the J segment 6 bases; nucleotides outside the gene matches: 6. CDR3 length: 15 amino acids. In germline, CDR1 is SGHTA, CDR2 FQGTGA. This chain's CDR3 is CASSLFGGLANEQFF. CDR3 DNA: TGTGCCAGCAGCTTATTCGGTGGACTAGCCAATGAGCAGTTCTTC.

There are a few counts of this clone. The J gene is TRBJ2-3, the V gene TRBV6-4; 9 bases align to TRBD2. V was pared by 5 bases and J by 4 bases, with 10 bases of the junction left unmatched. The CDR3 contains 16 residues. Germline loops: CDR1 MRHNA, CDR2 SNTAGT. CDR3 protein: CASSPGGGASADTQYF. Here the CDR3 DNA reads TGTGCCAGCAGTCCCGGCGGGGGGGCAAGTGCAGATACGCAGTATTTT.

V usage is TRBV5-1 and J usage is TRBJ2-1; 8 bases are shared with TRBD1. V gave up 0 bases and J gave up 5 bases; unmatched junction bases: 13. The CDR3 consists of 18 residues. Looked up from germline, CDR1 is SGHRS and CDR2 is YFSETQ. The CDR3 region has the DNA TGCGCCAGCAGCTTGGACAGTAACAGGGGGGATTTAAACAATGAGCAGTTCTTC. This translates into CASSLDSNRGDLNNEQFF.

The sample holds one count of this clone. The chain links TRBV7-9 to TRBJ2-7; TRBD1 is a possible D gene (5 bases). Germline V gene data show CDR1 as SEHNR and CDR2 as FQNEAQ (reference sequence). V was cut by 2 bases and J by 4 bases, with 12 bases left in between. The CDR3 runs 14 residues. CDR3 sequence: CASSLFVQDYEQYF. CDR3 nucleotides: TGTGCCAGCAGCTTATTCGTACAGGATTACGAGCAGTACTTC.

In DNA form, the CDR3 reads TGCGCCAGCAGCCCCCCAGGGATTAGCTCCTACAATGAGCAGTTCTTC. Translation: CASSPPGISSYNEQFF. This sequence joins TRBV5-1 and TRBJ2-1, with D possibly matching TRBD1 (5 bases). CDR1 is SGHRS and CDR2 is YFSETQ in the germline V gene. The CDR3 extends over 16 amino acids. Deletions cut 4 bases from V and 0 bases from J, with 14 bases between.